A single sample is the source of the 7 T cell receptor beta chains below, sequenced in a study of CXCR3-negative and CXCR3-positive naive CD8 T cells. The method, 5' RACE with UMI labels, was used to prepare the TRB cDNA libraries. TCRdb reprocessed the 5' RACE reads and stores each CDR3 protein as one record, lacking DNA. This listing includes tens of thousands of distinct CDR3 sequences. The sample was naive CXCR3- CD8+ T cells from blood. Subset indicated: CD45RO-CCR7+CD27+CD95- naive CD8+ T cells lacking CXCR3 (TNR3-). The receptors were gathered from a human donor in good health. Some clones in this sample may be carry-over from other donors' samples.

This sequence joins TRBV28 and TRBJ2-7; no DNA is available, so the TRBD1 call from TCRdb remains unchecked. CDR3 length equals 14 residues. Germline CDR1 is MDHEN and CDR2 is SYDVKM. The CDR3: CASSSPGRPYEQYF.

V is TRBV29-1 and J is TRBJ2-2; TCRdb's D call of TRBD1 is untestable without DNA. The CDR3 is made up of 12 amino acids. Germline V gene sequence: CDR1 SQVTM, CDR2 ANQGSEA. The CDR3 region is CSVTGVPGELFF.

The chain joins TRBV29-1 to TRBJ1-2; TCRdb selects TRBD1, and the lack of DNA leaves this call unchecked. CDR1 is SQVTM, CDR2 ANQGSEA, per germline. The CDR3 contains 12 residues. The CDR3 region is CSVEFPGSGYTF.

V usage is TRBV14 and J usage is TRBJ2-2. Germline-derived CDR1 and CDR2 are SGHDN and FVKESK. The CDR3 extends over 14 amino acids. CDR3 sequence reads: CASSLGGNTGELFF.

The rearrangement links TRBV7-6 to TRBJ2-1; TCRdb gives TRBD2 as the D gene, but with no DNA this cannot be confirmed. The CDR3 covers 20 residues. Germline V gene data show CDR1 as SGHVS and CDR2 as FNYEAQ. This CDR3 reads CASSLVPGLAGGHSYNEQFF.

This rearrangement joins TRBV6-2 or TRBV6-3 to TRBJ2-1. The CDR3 extends over 11 amino acids. Germline CDR1 MNHEY, CDR2 SVGEGT. This chain's CDR3 is CASSYPTLPFF.

The CDR3 region is CASSKTGTSGVYEQYF. The chain joins TRBV9 to TRBJ2-7; TCRdb designates TRBD2, a call that cannot be tested without DNA. The CDR3 consists of 16 residues. Germline V lookup: CDR1 SGDLS, CDR2 YYNGEE.